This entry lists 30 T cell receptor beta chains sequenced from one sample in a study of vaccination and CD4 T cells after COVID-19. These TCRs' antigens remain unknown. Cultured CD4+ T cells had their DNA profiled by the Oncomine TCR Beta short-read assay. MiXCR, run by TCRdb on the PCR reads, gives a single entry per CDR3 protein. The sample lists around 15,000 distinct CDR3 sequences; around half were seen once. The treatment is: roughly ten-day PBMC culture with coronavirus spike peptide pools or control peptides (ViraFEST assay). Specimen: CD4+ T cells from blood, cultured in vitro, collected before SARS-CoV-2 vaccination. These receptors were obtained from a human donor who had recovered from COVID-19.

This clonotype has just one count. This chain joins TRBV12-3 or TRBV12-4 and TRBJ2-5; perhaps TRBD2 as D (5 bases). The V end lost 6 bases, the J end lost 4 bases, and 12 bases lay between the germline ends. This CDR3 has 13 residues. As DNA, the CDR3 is TGTGCCAGCAGCGCCGGGATCTCAGAGACCCAGTACTTC. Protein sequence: CASSAGISETQYF.

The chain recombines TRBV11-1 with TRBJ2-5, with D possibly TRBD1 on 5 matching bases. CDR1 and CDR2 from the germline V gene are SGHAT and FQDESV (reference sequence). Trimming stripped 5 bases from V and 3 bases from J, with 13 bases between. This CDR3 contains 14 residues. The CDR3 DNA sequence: TGTGCCAGCAGCAACCCCCCGACAGAAGAGACCCAGTACTTC. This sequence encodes CASSNPPTEETQYF.

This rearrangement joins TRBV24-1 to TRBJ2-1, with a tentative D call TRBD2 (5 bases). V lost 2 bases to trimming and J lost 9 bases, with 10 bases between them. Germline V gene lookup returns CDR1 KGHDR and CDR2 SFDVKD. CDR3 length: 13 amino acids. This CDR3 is CATSDSGLFEQFF. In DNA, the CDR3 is TGTGCCACCAGTGATTCTGGACTGTTTGAGCAGTTCTTC.

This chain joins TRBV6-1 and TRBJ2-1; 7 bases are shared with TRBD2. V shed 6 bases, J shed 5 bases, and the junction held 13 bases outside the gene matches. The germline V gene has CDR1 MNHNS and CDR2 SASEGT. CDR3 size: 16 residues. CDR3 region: CASRARTGTTNNEQFF. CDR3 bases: TGTGCCAGCAGGGCAAGAACCGGGACTACAAACAATGAGCAGTTCTTC.

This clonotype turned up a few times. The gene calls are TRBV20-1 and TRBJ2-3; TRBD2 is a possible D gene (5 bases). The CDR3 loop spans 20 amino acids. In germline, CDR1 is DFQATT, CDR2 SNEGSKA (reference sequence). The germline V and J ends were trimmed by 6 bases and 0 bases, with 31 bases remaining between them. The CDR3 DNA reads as TGCAGTGCCTCAAGCCCGTCATGGTCGGTAGGACTCCCTAGCACAGATACGCAGTATTTT. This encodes CSASSPSWSVGLPSTDTQYF.

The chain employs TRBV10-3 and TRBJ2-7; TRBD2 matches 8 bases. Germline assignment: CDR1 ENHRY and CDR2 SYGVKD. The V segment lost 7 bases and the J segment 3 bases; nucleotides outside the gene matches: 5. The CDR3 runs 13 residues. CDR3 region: CAIKSAGDYEQYF. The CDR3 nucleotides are TGTGCCATCAAGTCAGCGGGAGACTACGAGCAGTACTTC.

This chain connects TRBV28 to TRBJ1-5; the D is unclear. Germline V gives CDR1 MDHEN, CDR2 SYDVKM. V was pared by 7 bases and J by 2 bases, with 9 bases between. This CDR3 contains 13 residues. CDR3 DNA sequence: TGTGCCAGCAAACGGGGTGGCAATCAGCCCCAGCATTTT. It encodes CASKRGGNQPQHF.

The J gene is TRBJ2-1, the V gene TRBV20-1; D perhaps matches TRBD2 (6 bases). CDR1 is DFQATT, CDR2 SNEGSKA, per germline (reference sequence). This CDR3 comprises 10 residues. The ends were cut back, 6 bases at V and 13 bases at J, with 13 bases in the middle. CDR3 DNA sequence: TGCAGTGCCGCCCGGGACTCCCAGTTCTTC. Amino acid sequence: CSAARDSQFF.

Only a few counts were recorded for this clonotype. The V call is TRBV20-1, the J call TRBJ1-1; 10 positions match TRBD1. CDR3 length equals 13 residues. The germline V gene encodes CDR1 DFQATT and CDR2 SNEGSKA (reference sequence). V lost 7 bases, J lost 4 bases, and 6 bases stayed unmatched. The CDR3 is CSVNDRGLTEAFF. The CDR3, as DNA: TGCAGTGTCAACGACAGGGGGCTCACTGAAGCTTTCTTT.

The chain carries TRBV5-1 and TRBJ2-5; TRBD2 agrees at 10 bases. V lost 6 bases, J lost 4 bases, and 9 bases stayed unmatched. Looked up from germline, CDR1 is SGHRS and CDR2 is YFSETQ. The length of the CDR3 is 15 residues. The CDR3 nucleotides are TGCGCCAGCAAACCGCTAGCGGGAGCGGGAGAGACCCAGTACTTC. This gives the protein CASKPLAGAGETQYF.

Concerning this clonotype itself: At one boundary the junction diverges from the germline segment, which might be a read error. The CDR3 here is CASSLRLAGGSYNEQLF. The DNA of the CDR3 is TGCGCCAGCAGCCTTAGACTAGCGGGAGGCTCCTACAATGAGCAGCTCTTC. The chain combines TRBV5-1 with TRBJ2-1, with 13 bases that match TRBD2. The germline V gene encodes CDR1 SGHRS and CDR2 YFSETQ. This CDR3 is built from 17 residues.

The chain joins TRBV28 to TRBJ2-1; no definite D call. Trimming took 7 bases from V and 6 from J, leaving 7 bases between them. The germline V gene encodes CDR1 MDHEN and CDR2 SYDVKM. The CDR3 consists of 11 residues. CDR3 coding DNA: TGTGCCAGCATGAACAGCAATGAGCAGTTCTTC. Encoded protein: CASMNSNEQFF.

The CDR3 nucleotides are TGCAGCGTTGAGAGACAGGGGGCTACAGATACGCAGTATTTT. This codes for CSVERQGATDTQYF. This chain links TRBV29-1 with TRBJ2-3; 10 nucleotides agree with TRBD1. CDR1 SQVTM and CDR2 ANQGSEA come from the germline V gene. This CDR3 has 14 amino acids. V dropped 3 bases and J dropped 3; count of bases not matched to a gene: 3.

The CDR3 is CASSTATGGRETQYF. The CDR3 coding sequence is TGTGCCAGTAGTACTGCGACAGGGGGCCGGGAGACCCAGTACTTC. V gene TRBV19 combines with J gene TRBJ2-5; the match to TRBD1 covers 10 bases. The CDR3 is made up of 15 amino acids. J lost 5 bases, V lost 4 bases, and 7 bases had no gene match. Germline lookup yields CDR1 LNHDA and CDR2 SQIVND (reference sequence). Supplemented by reference TRBV19 and TRBJ2-5, the full variable domain reads DGGITQSPKYLFRKEGQNVTLSCEQNLNHDAMYWYRQDPGQGLRLIYYSQIVNDFQKGDIAEGYSVSREKKESFPLTVTSAQKNPTAFYLCASSTATGGRETQYFGPGTRLLVL.

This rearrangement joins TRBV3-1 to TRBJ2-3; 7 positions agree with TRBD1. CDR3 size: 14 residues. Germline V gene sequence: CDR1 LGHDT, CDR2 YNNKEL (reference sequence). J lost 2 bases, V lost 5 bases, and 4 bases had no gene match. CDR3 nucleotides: TGTGCCAGCAGCTCGGGACAGACCACAGATACGCAGTATTTT. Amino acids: CASSSGQTTDTQYF.

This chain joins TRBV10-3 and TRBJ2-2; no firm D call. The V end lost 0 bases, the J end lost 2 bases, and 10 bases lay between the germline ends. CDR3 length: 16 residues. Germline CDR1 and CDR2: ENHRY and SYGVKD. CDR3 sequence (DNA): TGTGCCATCAGTGAGTCACACAATTTAAACACCGGGGAGCTGTTTTTT. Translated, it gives CAISESHNLNTGELFF.

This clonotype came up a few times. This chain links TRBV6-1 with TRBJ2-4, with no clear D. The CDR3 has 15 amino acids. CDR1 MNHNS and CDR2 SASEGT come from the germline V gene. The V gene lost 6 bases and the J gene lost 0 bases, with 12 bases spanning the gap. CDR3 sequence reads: CASRDQEIAKNIQYF. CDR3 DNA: TGTGCCAGCAGGGATCAGGAGATAGCCAAAAACATTCAGTACTTC.

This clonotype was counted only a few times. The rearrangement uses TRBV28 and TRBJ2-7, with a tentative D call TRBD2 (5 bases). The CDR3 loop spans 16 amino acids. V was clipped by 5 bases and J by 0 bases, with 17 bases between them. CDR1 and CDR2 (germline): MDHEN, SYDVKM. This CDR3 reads CASSPPSGSASYEQYF. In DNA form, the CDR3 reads TGTGCCAGCAGTCCCCCGTCGGGGTCAGCCTCCTACGAGCAGTACTTC.

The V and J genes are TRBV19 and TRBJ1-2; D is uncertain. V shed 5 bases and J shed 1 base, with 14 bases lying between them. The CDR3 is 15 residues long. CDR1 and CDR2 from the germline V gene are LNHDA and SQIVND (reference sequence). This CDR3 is CASSLIGSVNYGYTF. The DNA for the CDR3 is TGTGCCAGTAGTCTGATCGGATCTGTTAACTATGGCTACACCTTC. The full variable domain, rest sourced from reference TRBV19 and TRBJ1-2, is DGGITQSPKYLFRKEGQNVTLSCEQNLNHDAMYWYRQDPGQGLRLIYYSQIVNDFQKGDIAEGYSVSREKKESFPLTVTSAQKNPTAFYLCASSLIGSVNYGYTFGSGTRLTVV.

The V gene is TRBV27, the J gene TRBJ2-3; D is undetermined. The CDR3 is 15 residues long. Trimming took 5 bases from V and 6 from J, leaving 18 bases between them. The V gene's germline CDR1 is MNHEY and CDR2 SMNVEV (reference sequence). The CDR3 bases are TGTGCCAGCAGTATGGTGGCGCACCCCACGGATACGCAGTATTTT. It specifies CASSMVAHPTDTQYF.

The CDR3 region is CASGNQVIYEQYF. The CDR3 bases are TGTGCCAGCGGAAATCAGGTTATCTACGAGCAGTACTTC. The chain carries TRBV28 and TRBJ2-7; D not certain. Trimming removed 8 bases at V and 3 bases at J, with 14 bases between. This CDR3 is 13 amino acids long. The germline CDR1 and CDR2 sequences are MDHEN and SYDVKM.

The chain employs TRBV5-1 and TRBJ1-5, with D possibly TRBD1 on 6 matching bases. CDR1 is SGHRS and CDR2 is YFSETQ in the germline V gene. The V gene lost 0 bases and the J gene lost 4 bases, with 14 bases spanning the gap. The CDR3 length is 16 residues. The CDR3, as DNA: TGCGCCAGCAGCTTGGGGGGGGGCGATCGGAATCAGCCCCAGCATTTT. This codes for CASSLGGGDRNQPQHF.

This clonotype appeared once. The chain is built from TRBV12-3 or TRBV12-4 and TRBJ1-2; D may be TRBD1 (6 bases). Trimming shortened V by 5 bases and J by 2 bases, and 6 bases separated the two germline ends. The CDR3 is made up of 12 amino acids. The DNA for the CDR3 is TGTGCCAGCAGTGGACAGAACTATGGCTACACCTTC. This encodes CASSGQNYGYTF.

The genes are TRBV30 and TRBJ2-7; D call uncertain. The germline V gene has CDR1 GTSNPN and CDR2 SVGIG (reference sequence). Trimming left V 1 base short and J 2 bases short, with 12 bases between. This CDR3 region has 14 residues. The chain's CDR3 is CAWSALLRTYEQYF. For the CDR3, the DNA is TGTGCCTGGAGTGCGTTATTACGAACCTACGAGCAGTACTTC.

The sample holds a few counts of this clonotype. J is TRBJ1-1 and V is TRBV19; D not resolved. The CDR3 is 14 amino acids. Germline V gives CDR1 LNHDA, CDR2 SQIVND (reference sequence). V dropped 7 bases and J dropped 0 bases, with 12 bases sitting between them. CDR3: CASIRTSLNTEAFF. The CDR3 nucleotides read TGTGCCAGTATAAGGACGTCCCTGAACACTGAAGCTTTCTTT.

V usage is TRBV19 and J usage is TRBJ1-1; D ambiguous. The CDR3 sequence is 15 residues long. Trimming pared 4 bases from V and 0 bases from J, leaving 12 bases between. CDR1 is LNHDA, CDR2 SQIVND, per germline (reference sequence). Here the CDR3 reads CASSRPVRMNTEAFF. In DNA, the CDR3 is TGTGCCAGTAGTAGACCCGTGCGGATGAACACTGAAGCTTTCTTT.

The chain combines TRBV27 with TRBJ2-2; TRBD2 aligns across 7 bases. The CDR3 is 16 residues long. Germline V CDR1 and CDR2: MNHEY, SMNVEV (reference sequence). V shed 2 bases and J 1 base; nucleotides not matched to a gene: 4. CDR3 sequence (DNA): TGTGCCAGCAGTTTAGGTCTAGCGGTGAACACCGGGGAGCTGTTTTTT. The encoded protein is CASSLGLAVNTGELFF.

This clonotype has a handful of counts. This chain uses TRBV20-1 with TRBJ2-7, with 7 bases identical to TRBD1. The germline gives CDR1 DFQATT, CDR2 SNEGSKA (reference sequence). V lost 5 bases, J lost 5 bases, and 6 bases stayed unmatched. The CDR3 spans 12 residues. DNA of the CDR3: TGCAGTGCTGCAGGGGGATCAGACGAGCAGTACTTC. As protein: CSAAGGSDEQYF.

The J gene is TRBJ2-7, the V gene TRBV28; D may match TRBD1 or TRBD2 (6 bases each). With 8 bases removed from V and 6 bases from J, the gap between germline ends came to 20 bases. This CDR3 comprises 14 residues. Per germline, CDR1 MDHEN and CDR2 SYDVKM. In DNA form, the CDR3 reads TGTGCCAGCCGCACGGAGCGGAGGGGGTCCGAGCAGTACTTC. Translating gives CASRTERRGSEQYF.

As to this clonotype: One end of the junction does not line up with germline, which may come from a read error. The CDR3 is CSAIRFPSAGELFF. The CDR3 DNA reads as TGCAGTGCTATCCGCTTCCCGTCTGCCGGAGAGCTGTTTTTT. The V and J genes are TRBV20-1 and TRBJ2-2; D unresolved. Germline lookup yields CDR1 DFQATT and CDR2 SNEGSKA (reference sequence). This CDR3 is 14 amino acids long.